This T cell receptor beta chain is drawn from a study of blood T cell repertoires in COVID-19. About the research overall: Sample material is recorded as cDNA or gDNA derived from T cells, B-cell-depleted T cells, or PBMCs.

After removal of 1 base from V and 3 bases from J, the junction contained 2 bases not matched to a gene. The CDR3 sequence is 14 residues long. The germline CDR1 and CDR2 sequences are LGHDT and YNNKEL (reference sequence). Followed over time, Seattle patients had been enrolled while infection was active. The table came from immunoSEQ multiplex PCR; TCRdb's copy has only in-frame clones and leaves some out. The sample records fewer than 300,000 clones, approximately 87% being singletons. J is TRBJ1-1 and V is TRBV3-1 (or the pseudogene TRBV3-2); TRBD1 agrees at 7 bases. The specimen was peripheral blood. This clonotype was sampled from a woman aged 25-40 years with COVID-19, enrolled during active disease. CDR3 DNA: TGTGCCAGCAGCCAAGGGCAGGGGGACACTGAAGCTTTCTTT. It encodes CASSQGQGDTEAFF.